This T cell receptor beta chain was documented in a study of blood T cells in healthy people across ages. Overall study results and limits: Strong correlation was found linking TCR beta diversity to naive T cell percentage.

Alongside a J-beta primer mix, a sample-barcoded 5' primer served in a second PCR lasting about 6 to 12 cycles. Each CDR3 protein gets one entry after TCRdb re-called the 5' RACE reads with MiXCR. The repertoire holds some 1.8 million distinct CDR3 sequences, 30% to 40% seen once, with under 25% in the top ten. This CDR3 is built from 16 residues. CDR1 SGHTA and CDR2 FQGNSA come from the germline V gene. Unmatched junction bases numbered 5, after V lost 2 bases and J lost 2 bases. About this clonotype: What it recognizes is unknown.

The chain combines TRBV7-2 with TRBJ2-5; TRBD2 agrees at 10 bases. The sequencing sample was made of blood. The clonotype was recovered from a human donor in good health. The CDR3 loop reads CASSLPAGGLQETQYF. As DNA, the CDR3 is TGTGCCAGCAGCTTACCAGCGGGGGGGTTACAAGAGACCCAGTACTTC.